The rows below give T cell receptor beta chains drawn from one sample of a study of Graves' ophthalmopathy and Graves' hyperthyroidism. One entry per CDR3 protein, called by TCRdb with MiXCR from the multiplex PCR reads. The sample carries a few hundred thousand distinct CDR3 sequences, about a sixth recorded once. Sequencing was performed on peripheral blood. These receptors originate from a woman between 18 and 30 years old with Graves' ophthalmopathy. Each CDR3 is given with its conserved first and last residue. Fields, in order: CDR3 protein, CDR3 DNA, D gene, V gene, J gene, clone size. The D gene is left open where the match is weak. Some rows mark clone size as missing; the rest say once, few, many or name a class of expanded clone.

CDR3aa: CASRPGGTGTGELFF
CDR3nt: TGTGCCAGCAGACCAGGGGGCACGGGCACCGGGGAGCTGTTTTTT
d_gene: TRBD1
v_gene: TRBV12-3/TRBV12-4
j_gene: TRBJ2-2
abundance: -

CDR3aa: CASSRDRGVYSPLHF
CDR3nt: TGTGCCAGCAGTCGTGACAGGGGGGTCTATTCACCCCTCCACTTT
d_gene: TRBD1
v_gene: TRBV28
j_gene: TRBJ1-6
abundance: few

CDR3aa: CASSTEGTRIWGYTF
CDR3nt: TGTGCCAGCAGTACCGAAGGGACACGCATCTGGGGCTACACCTTC
d_gene: -
v_gene: TRBV6-5
j_gene: TRBJ1-2
abundance: -

CDR3aa: CASSVGLAGVGRETQYF
CDR3nt: TGTGCCAGCAGCGTGGGACTAGCGGGAGTGGGGCGAGAGACCCAGTACTTC
d_gene: TRBD2
v_gene: TRBV9
j_gene: TRBJ2-5
abundance: many

CDR3aa: CAGFGQGRFYGYTF
CDR3nt: TGTGCCGGCTTCGGACAGGGGAGATTTTATGGCTACACCTTC
d_gene: TRBD1
v_gene: TRBV6-1
j_gene: TRBJ1-2
abundance: many

CDR3aa: CASSWGQGTYGYTF
CDR3nt: TGCGCCAGCAGCTGGGGACAGGGGACCTATGGCTACACCTTC
d_gene: TRBD1
v_gene: TRBV5-1
j_gene: TRBJ1-2
abundance: many

CDR3aa: CSASSTGRVSYEQYF
CDR3nt: TGCAGTGCTAGTTCTACAGGGAGGGTCTCCTACGAGCAGTACTTC
d_gene: -
v_gene: TRBV20-1
j_gene: TRBJ2-7
abundance: many

CDR3aa: CASSQETETTEAFF
CDR3nt: TGTGCCAGCAGCCAAGAGACTGAGACAACTGAAGCTTTCTTT
d_gene: -
v_gene: TRBV3-1
j_gene: TRBJ1-1
abundance: many

CDR3aa: CASSERHLSGYTF
CDR3nt: TGTGCCAGCAGTGAACGGCATCTGAGTGGCTACACCTTC
d_gene: -
v_gene: TRBV6-1
j_gene: TRBJ1-2
abundance: few

CDR3aa: CASSRSLTVSYEQYF
CDR3nt: TGTGCCAGCAGTAGGAGCCTGACTGTCTCCTACGAGCAGTACTTC
d_gene: -
v_gene: TRBV6-2/TRBV6-3
j_gene: TRBJ2-7
abundance: -

CDR3aa: CANHPTGVLPEAFF
CDR3nt: TGTGCCAACCACCCCACAGGGGTTTTGCCTGAAGCTTTCTTT
d_gene: TRBD1
v_gene: TRBV6-1
j_gene: TRBJ1-1
abundance: -

CDR3aa: CASSATGGNQPQHF
CDR3nt: TGTGCCAGCAGCGCGACAGGGGGCAATCAGCCCCAGCATTTT
d_gene: TRBD1
v_gene: TRBV12-3/TRBV12-4
j_gene: TRBJ1-5
abundance: many

CDR3aa: CASSLARMGMETQYF
CDR3nt: TGTGCCAGCAGCTTGGCTAGGATGGGAATGGAGACCCAGTACTTC
d_gene: -
v_gene: TRBV7-2
j_gene: TRBJ2-5
abundance: many

CDR3aa: CASSRRGQGKNGYTF
CDR3nt: TGTGCCAGCAGTCGGAGGGGCCAGGGGAAGAATGGCTACACCTTC
d_gene: -
v_gene: TRBV2
j_gene: TRBJ1-2
abundance: many

CDR3aa: CASSLLALGLRGGEAFF
CDR3nt: TGTGCCAGCAGTTTATTGGCCTTGGGGCTGAGGGGGGGTGAAGCTTTCTTT
d_gene: -
v_gene: TRBV27
j_gene: TRBJ1-1
abundance: many

CDR3aa: CAWNKQGYQPQHF
CDR3nt: TGTGCCTGGAACAAACAGGGTTATCAGCCCCAGCATTTT
d_gene: -
v_gene: TRBV30
j_gene: TRBJ1-5
abundance: -

CDR3aa: CASSPQGVLQPQHF
CDR3nt: TGTGCCAGCAGTCCTCAGGGGGTACTACAGCCCCAGCATTTT
d_gene: TRBD1
v_gene: TRBV28
j_gene: TRBJ1-5
abundance: many

CDR3aa: CSARNPDSNQPQHF
CDR3nt: TGCAGTGCTAGAAATCCAGATAGCAATCAGCCCCAGCATTTT
d_gene: -
v_gene: TRBV20-1
j_gene: TRBJ1-5
abundance: many

CDR3aa: CASSYLDTYEQYF
CDR3nt: TGTGCCAGCAGTTACTTAGATACGTACGAGCAGTACTTC
d_gene: -
v_gene: TRBV6-2/TRBV6-3
j_gene: TRBJ2-7
abundance: many

CDR3aa: CASSSGQGGLLGYTF
CDR3nt: TGTGCCAGCAGTTCCGGACAGGGGGGGCTCCTCGGCTACACCTTC
d_gene: TRBD1
v_gene: TRBV27
j_gene: TRBJ1-2
abundance: -

CDR3aa: CASSRQGGDTGELFF
CDR3nt: TGCGCCAGCAGCCGGCAGGGAGGAGACACCGGGGAGCTGTTTTTT
d_gene: -
v_gene: TRBV5-1
j_gene: TRBJ2-2
abundance: many

CDR3aa: CASSLKGYTEAFF
CDR3nt: TGTGCCAGCAGTTTAAAGGGTTACACTGAAGCTTTCTTT
d_gene: -
v_gene: TRBV12-3/TRBV12-4
j_gene: TRBJ1-1
abundance: many

CDR3aa: CASSDFYTEAFF
CDR3nt: TGTGCCAGCAGTGACTTCTACACTGAAGCTTTCTTT
d_gene: -
v_gene: TRBV6-1
j_gene: TRBJ1-1
abundance: many

CDR3aa: CSASSGLSYEQYF
CDR3nt: TGCAGTGCTAGTTCTGGGCTCTCCTACGAGCAGTACTTC
d_gene: -
v_gene: TRBV20-1
j_gene: TRBJ2-7
abundance: many

CDR3aa: CASSYIGGNQPQHF
CDR3nt: TGTGCCAGCAGTTACATTGGGGGCAATCAGCCCCAGCATTTT
d_gene: -
v_gene: TRBV6-5
j_gene: TRBJ1-5
abundance: many

CDR3aa: CASSYSLTGNTEAFF
CDR3nt: TGTGCCAGCAGTTACTCACTGACAGGGAACACTGAAGCTTTCTTT
d_gene: -
v_gene: TRBV6-2/TRBV6-3
j_gene: TRBJ1-1
abundance: -

CDR3aa: CSASWDRESLF
CDR3nt: TGCAGTGCTAGTTGGGACAGGGAATCTCTATTC
d_gene: TRBD1
v_gene: TRBV20-1
j_gene: TRBJ1-2
abundance: many

CDR3aa: CASTEDRTNTGELFF
CDR3nt: TGTGCCAGCACCGAGGACAGGACTAACACCGGGGAGCTGTTTTTT
d_gene: TRBD1
v_gene: TRBV3-1
j_gene: TRBJ2-2
abundance: -

CDR3aa: CASSLYYRANTEAFF
CDR3nt: TGTGCCAGCAGTTTGTACTACAGGGCGAACACTGAAGCTTTCTTT
d_gene: -
v_gene: TRBV28
j_gene: TRBJ1-1
abundance: many

CDR3aa: CASSYSIRYEQYF
CDR3nt: TGTGCCAGCAGTTACTCGATCCGGTACGAGCAGTACTTC
d_gene: -
v_gene: TRBV6-5
j_gene: TRBJ2-7
abundance: -

CDR3aa: CSALDRANQPQHF
CDR3nt: TGCAGTGCTCTAGACAGGGCTAATCAGCCCCAGCATTTT
d_gene: TRBD1
v_gene: TRBV20-1
j_gene: TRBJ1-5
abundance: few

CDR3aa: CASSPGKERNPYEQYF
CDR3nt: TGCGCCAGCAGCCCGGGAAAGGAGCGTAACCCCTACGAGCAGTACTTC
d_gene: -
v_gene: TRBV4-1
j_gene: TRBJ2-7
abundance: -

CDR3aa: CASSSSGSSGGFTYEQYF
CDR3nt: TGTGCCAGCAGCTCCAGTGGGTCTAGCGGGGGGTTCACCTACGAGCAGTACTTC
d_gene: TRBD2
v_gene: TRBV11-2
j_gene: TRBJ2-7
abundance: many

CDR3aa: CASSPFRDSPEAFF
CDR3nt: TGTGCCAGCAGCCCCTTCCGGGACAGCCCTGAAGCTTTCTTT
d_gene: TRBD1
v_gene: TRBV6-2/TRBV6-3
j_gene: TRBJ1-1
abundance: -

CDR3aa: CASSKGQRNTEAFF
CDR3nt: TGTGCCAGCAGTAAGGGACAGCGGAACACTGAAGCTTTCTTT
d_gene: TRBD1
v_gene: TRBV13
j_gene: TRBJ1-1
abundance: many

CDR3aa: CASSLLRDSPLHF
CDR3nt: TGTGCCAGCAGCTTATTGAGGGATTCACCCCTCCACTTT
d_gene: -
v_gene: TRBV11-2
j_gene: TRBJ1-6
abundance: many

CDR3aa: CASSLYSGLPYEQYF
CDR3nt: TGTGCCAGCAGCCTATATTCAGGACTCCCCTACGAGCAGTACTTC
d_gene: -
v_gene: TRBV27
j_gene: TRBJ2-7
abundance: -

CDR3aa: CASSFIGTGRTGELFF
CDR3nt: TGTGCCAGCAGTTTTATCGGGACAGGGCGCACCGGGGAGCTGTTTTTT
d_gene: TRBD1
v_gene: TRBV28
j_gene: TRBJ2-2
abundance: many

CDR3aa: CASSLPGGNYEQYF
CDR3nt: TGTGCCAGCAGTTTGCCAGGGGGCAACTACGAGCAGTACTTC
d_gene: TRBD1
v_gene: TRBV28
j_gene: TRBJ2-7
abundance: many

CDR3aa: CSVKDRAYEQYF
CDR3nt: TGCAGCGTGAAGGACAGGGCATACGAGCAGTACTTC
d_gene: TRBD1
v_gene: TRBV29-1
j_gene: TRBJ2-7
abundance: -

CDR3aa: CASRWEWGQETQYF
CDR3nt: TGTGCCAGCAGGTGGGAGTGGGGTCAAGAGACCCAGTACTTC
d_gene: -
v_gene: TRBV6-9
j_gene: TRBJ2-5
abundance: many